The T cell receptor (beta chain) under discussion was sequenced for a study of control samples from healthy donors and cancer patients. CDR3 size: 14 residues. Deletions cut 4 bases from V and 7 bases from J, with 14 bases between. From germline, CDR1 is SGDLS and CDR2 YYNGEE. TCRdb's copy holds only in-frame clones and misses some; the assay was immunoSEQ multiplex PCR. Found here are just over 50,000 clones, about nine tenths of them singletons; the top ten hold around two fifths. The source is a man aged 45-65 years with head and neck cancer. V usage is TRBV9 and J usage is TRBJ2-2; the D is unclear. The sequencing input was PBMCs. CDR3 residues: CASSWDRDDGELFF. The CDR3 nucleotides read TGTGCCAGCAGCTGGGATAGAGATGACGGGGAGCTGTTTTTT.